This is a list of T cell receptor beta chains from one sample in a study of lymphopenia after photon versus proton radiotherapy. Using immunoSEQ multiplex PCR, the repertoire was profiled, and TCRdb retains in-frame clones only, with some absent. The sample shows roughly 7,300 clones, around 92% of them seen only once. The sequences come from peripheral blood, collected from a patient treated with photon-based radiotherapy. All receptors derive from a man between 60 and 75 years old with cholangiocarcinoma. Both conserved end residues are part of each CDR3. Fields, in order: V gene, D gene, J gene, CDR3 protein, CDR3 DNA. A D gene is named only where the DNA matches it firmly.

V gene: TRBV5-6; D gene: -; J gene: TRBJ1-2; CDR3 protein: CASSLVNHRAPAYGYTF; CDR3 DNA: TGTGCCAGCAGCTTGGTAAACCACAGGGCCCCCGCCTATGGCTACACCTTC
V gene: TRBV10-3; D gene: -; J gene: TRBJ2-1; CDR3 protein: CAISESFGSNEQFF; CDR3 DNA: TGTGCCATCAGTGAGTCGTTCGGGTCGAATGAGCAGTTCTTC
V gene: TRBV19; D gene: TRBD1; J gene: TRBJ2-7; CDR3 protein: CASSQRQGAHEQYF; CDR3 DNA: TGTGCCAGTAGCCAAAGACAGGGGGCTCACGAGCAGTACTTC
V gene: TRBV27; D gene: TRBD1; J gene: TRBJ1-1; CDR3 protein: CASRQGMNTEAFF; CDR3 DNA: TGTGCCAGCAGACAGGGGATGAACACTGAAGCTTTCTTT
V gene: TRBV11-2; D gene: -; J gene: TRBJ2-5; CDR3 protein: CASSPRYGGLERETQYF; CDR3 DNA: TGTGCCAGCAGCCCCCGTTATGGGGGTCTGGAACGGGAGACCCAGTACTTC
V gene: TRBV6-5; D gene: -; J gene: TRBJ1-1; CDR3 protein: CASSQRNTEAFF; CDR3 DNA: TGTGCCAGCAGTCAAAGGAACACTGAAGCTTTCTTT
V gene: TRBV9; D gene: -; J gene: TRBJ2-7; CDR3 protein: CASSVVRGYEQYF; CDR3 DNA: TGTGCCAGCAGCGTAGTAAGAGGGTACGAGCAGTACTTC
V gene: TRBV4-3; D gene: TRBD1; J gene: TRBJ1-1; CDR3 protein: CASSPGQGFGNTEAFF; CDR3 DNA: TGCGCCAGCAGCCCGGGACAGGGTTTTGGGAACACTGAAGCTTTCTTT
V gene: TRBV7-2; D gene: -; J gene: TRBJ1-5; CDR3 protein: CASSLTRQPQHF; CDR3 DNA: TGTGCCAGCAGCCTAACTAGGCAGCCCCAGCATTTT
V gene: TRBV6-1; D gene: TRBD1; J gene: TRBJ1-5; CDR3 protein: CASSGPGTGLNQPQHF; CDR3 DNA: TGTGCCAGCAGTGGGCCAGGGACAGGGTTGAATCAGCCCCAGCATTTT
V gene: TRBV29-1; D gene: -; J gene: TRBJ2-3; CDR3 protein: CSVEDRGRGADTQYF; CDR3 DNA: TGCAGCGTTGAAGATCGGGGACGAGGGGCAGATACGCAGTATTTT
V gene: TRBV6-1; D gene: TRBD2; J gene: TRBJ2-2; CDR3 protein: CASGGTRATGELFF; CDR3 DNA: TGTGCCAGTGGGGGGACTAGAGCCACCGGGGAGCTGTTTTTT
V gene: TRBV5-4; D gene: -; J gene: TRBJ2-7; CDR3 protein: CASSLQSYAYEQYF; CDR3 DNA: TGTGCCAGCAGCCTCCAAAGCTATGCCTACGAGCAGTACTTC